This T cell receptor (beta chain) stems from a study of blood T cell repertoires in COVID-19. Overall study: Samples taken during acute and convalescent COVID-19 were collected in the United States, Italy and Spain.

CDR3 length: 13 amino acids. CDR1 and CDR2 (germline): GTSNPN, SVGIG (reference sequence). V shed 1 base and J shed 10 bases, with 11 bases lying between them. In the authors' workflow: By means of reference gene primer amplification, nucleated cell counts were estimated. Clones were sequenced by immunoSEQ multiplex PCR, and TCRdb holds only the in-frame ones, with some missing. D and trimming come from the DNA, and the V and J calls and clone size come from that table. The sample yields about 210,000 clones, approximately 85% seen once. Seattle patients were enrolled while actively infected and followed longitudinally.

The receptor was isolated from a woman in her seventies with COVID-19, enrolled during active disease. The chain links TRBV30 to TRBJ1-6; maybe TRBD1 (5 bases). Sequences were obtained from peripheral blood. CDR3 sequence (DNA): TGTGCCTGGAGTGGGGGAGGGGAATCACCCCTCCACTTT. The encoded protein is CAWSGGGESPLHF. Drawing the rest from reference TRBV30 and TRBJ1-6, the complete variable domain is SQTIHQWPATLVQPVGSPLSLECTVEGTSNPNLYWYRQAAGRGLQLLFYSVGIGQISSEVPQNLSASRPQDRQFILSSKKLLLSDSGFYLCAWSGGGESPLHFGNGTRLTVT.